The 9 T cell receptor beta chains below were found in one sample sequenced in a study of blood T cell repertoires in COVID-19. Measured with immunoSEQ multiplex PCR; TCRdb has only the in-frame clones, and not every one. Counted here are 200,000 to 250,000 clones, roughly nine tenths occurring once; the ten biggest clones make up about 2.2%. Sequencing input: peripheral blood. These receptors were obtained from a woman in her fifties or sixties with acute or convalescent COVID-19.

There are a few counts of this clone. The chain has TRBV4-3 and TRBJ1-2; TRBD1 matches 8 bases. CDR3 length equals 14 residues. V was pared by 0 bases and J by 8 bases, with 5 bases of the junction left unmatched. In germline, CDR1 is LGHNA, CDR2 YSLEER. CDR3 region: CASSQDTSGGGYTF. CDR3 bases: TGCGCCAGCAGCCAAGATACCTCAGGGGGCGGCTACACCTTC.

The chain carries TRBV4-1 and TRBJ2-3, with 10 positions matching TRBD2. Germline CDR1 is MGHRA and CDR2 is YSYEKL. The J segment lost 4 bases and the V segment lost 4 bases, leaving 8 bases of the junction unmatched. The CDR3 consists of 16 residues. The chain's CDR3 is CASSLSGGAFSDTQYF. The CDR3 nucleotides are TGCGCCAGCAGCCTGAGCGGGGGGGCCTTTTCAGATACGCAGTATTTT.

The CDR3 is CASSEQGKQPQHF. DNA of the CDR3: TGTGCCAGCAGTGAACAGGGAAAACAGCCCCAGCATTTT. The genes are TRBV6-4 and TRBJ1-5; perhaps TRBD1 as D (6 bases). Germline-derived CDR1 and CDR2 are MRHNA and SNTAGT. V was cut by 3 bases and J by 7 bases, with 10 bases left in between. The CDR3 is 13 amino acids.

This clone was found once. This rearrangement joins TRBV6-5 to TRBJ2-1, with TRBD1 matching over 8 bases. CDR3 length equals 16 residues. Looked up from germline, CDR1 is MNHEY and CDR2 is SVGAGI. V shed 4 bases, J shed 3 bases, and the junction held 8 bases outside the gene matches. CDR3 in amino acids: CASSSLKTGVYNEQFF. CDR3 coding DNA: TGTGCCAGCAGTTCACTCAAGACAGGGGTCTACAATGAGCAGTTCTTC.

This clone was detected only a few times. The chain combines TRBV16 with TRBJ1-5; 8 bases line up with TRBD1. The CDR3 contains 15 residues. The V gene end was trimmed by 7 bases and the J gene end by 2 bases; junction bases not matched to a gene: 7. Germline loops: CDR1 KGHSY, CDR2 FQNENV. CDR3 DNA sequence: TGTGCCAGCAACGGACAGGGTATGGGCAATCAGCCCCAGCATTTT. This gives the protein CASNGQGMGNQPQHF.

The J gene is TRBJ1-6, the V gene TRBV2; 9 bases match TRBD1. J was trimmed by 10 bases and V by 5 bases; bases with no gene match: 6. CDR3 size: 14 residues. Germline V CDR1 and CDR2: SNHLY, FYNNEI. The CDR3 region is CASSWDREGSPLHF. The CDR3 DNA reads as TGTGCCAGCAGTTGGGACAGGGAGGGATCACCCCTCCACTTT.

The chain couples TRBV10-1 to TRBJ2-1; 7 bases line up with TRBD1. The ends lost 2 bases at V and 7 bases at J; junction bases unmatched: 11. CDR3 length: 16 amino acids. The germline V gene has CDR1 WNHNN and CDR2 SYGVQD (reference sequence). DNA of the CDR3: TGCGCCAGCAGTGAGAGGGGACAGAATGTTGGGAATGAGCAGTTCTTC. Translating it yields CASSERGQNVGNEQFF.

The chain recombines TRBV6-2 or TRBV6-3 with TRBJ1-1, with 9 bases matching TRBD1. V trimming: 5 bases; J trimming: 7 bases; junction bases outside the gene matches: 8. There are 14 residues in the CDR3. The germline V gene encodes CDR1 MNHEY and CDR2 SVGEGT. The CDR3 DNA follows: TGTGCCAGCAGTCGGGACAGGGATATCCATGAAGCTTTCTTT. Its protein is CASSRDRDIHEAFF.

The chain is built from TRBV5-4 and TRBJ2-2, with TRBD2 matching 13 bases. Germline CDR1 reads SGHNT; CDR2 reads YYREEE (reference sequence). J lost 5 bases, V lost 9 bases, and 10 bases had no gene match. The CDR3 covers 16 residues. In DNA form, the CDR3 reads TGTGCCACCGGACTAGCGGGAGCAGGGGTGACCGGGGAGCTGTTTTTT. Residues: CATGLAGAGVTGELFF.